The rows below give T cell receptor beta chains drawn from one sample of a study of shared clonotypes between healthy human individuals. The assay was immunoSEQ multiplex PCR, and TCRdb's table has in-frame clones only and misses some. This sample yields more than 2 million clones, of which just under 95% are seen a single time; 1.5% to 2% belongs to the top ten. Sequencing input: naive CD8+ T cells from PBMCs. These receptors originate from a man aged 18-30 years in good health. Some clones in this sample may be carry-over from other donors' samples. The CDR3 runs from the conserved cysteine through the conserved F or W. The D gene is left open where the match is weak. Clone size is shown for a subset of rows, as once, few, many or a class of expanded clone.

clone_size | j_call | v_call | d_call | cdr3_aa | cdr3_nt
- | TRBJ2-4 | TRBV19 | TRBD1 | CASSIGTGIAKNIQYF | TGTGCCAGTAGTATTGGGACAGGGATAGCCAAAAACATTCAGTACTTC
- | TRBJ2-1 | TRBV5-4 | - | CASPSGAASSYNEQFF | TGTGCCAGCCCCTCAGGTGCGGCAAGCTCCTACAATGAGCAGTTCTTC
- | TRBJ2-7 | TRBV5-4 | TRBD1 | CASSDSRGPVGSYEQYF | TGTGCCAGCAGCGACTCGAGGGGGCCGGTAGGGTCCTACGAGCAGTACTTC
- | TRBJ2-5 | TRBV9 | - | CASSVATVRGQETQYF | TGTGCCAGCAGCGTAGCTACCGTACGAGGACAAGAGACCCAGTACTTC
- | TRBJ2-1 | TRBV28 | - | CATGRNYNEQFF | TGTGCAACCGGCAGAAATTACAATGAGCAGTTCTTC
- | TRBJ1-2 | TRBV27 | TRBD1 | CASSSPDRAHYGYTF | TGTGCCAGCAGTTCCCCGGACAGGGCGCACTATGGCTACACCTTC
- | TRBJ2-2 | TRBV2 | - | CASNSLSGELFF | TGTGCCAGCAATAGTCTCTCCGGGGAGCTGTTTTTT
- | TRBJ1-1 | TRBV6-5 | - | CASSYRGGTEAFF | TGTGCCAGCAGCTATCGCGGTGGGACTGAAGCTTTCTTT
- | TRBJ2-7 | TRBV28 | TRBD1 | CASSLRGPITILDEQYF | TGTGCCAGCAGTTTGAGGGGGCCGATTACAATTTTGGACGAGCAGTACTTC
- | TRBJ2-3 | TRBV11-3 | TRBD2 | CASSPSGAGTQYF | TGTGCCAGCAGCCCCAGTGGAGCGGGAACGCAGTATTTT
- | TRBJ1-1 | TRBV19 | TRBD1 | CASYLAGGGTEAFF | TGTGCCAGCTATTTGGCAGGGGGCGGGACTGAAGCTTTCTTT
- | TRBJ2-7 | TRBV5-5 | - | CASSLVGLPPYEQYF | TGTGCCAGCAGCTTGGTGGGACTGCCCCCCTACGAGCAGTACTTC
- | TRBJ2-1 | TRBV6-5 | - | CASSYRVRGNEQFF | TGTGCCAGCAGTTACAGGGTCAGGGGAAATGAGCAGTTCTTC
- | TRBJ2-4 | TRBV27 | - | CASSLLVSKNIQYF | TGTGCCAGCAGTTTACTGGTATCCAAAAACATTCAGTACTTC
- | TRBJ2-2 | TRBV19 | - | CASRGPNTGELFF | TGTGCCAGTAGGGGACCCAACACCGGGGAGCTGTTTTTT
- | TRBJ1-2 | TRBV30 | - | CAWSVVPPGHVFFGGYTF | TGTGCCTGGAGTGTGGTCCCGCCGGGACATGTTTTTTTTGGTGGCTACACCTTC
- | TRBJ2-3 | TRBV5-4 | TRBD2 | CASSFGLAKVEDTQYF | TGTGCCAGCAGCTTCGGACTAGCGAAGGTCGAAGATACGCAGTATTTT
- | TRBJ2-1 | TRBV9 | - | CASSVEGWDEQFF | TGTGCCAGCAGCGTAGAAGGGTGGGATGAGCAGTTCTTC
once | TRBJ2-7 | TRBV18 | - | CASSRPDSYEQYF | TGTGCCAGCTCACGACCCGACAGTTACGAGCAGTACTTC
- | TRBJ2-3 | TRBV30 | TRBD2 | CAWSSREDTDTQYF | TGTGCCTGGAGTTCGCGGGAGGACACAGATACGCAGTATTTT
- | TRBJ2-3 | TRBV4-1 | - | CASSPPSTDTQYF | TGCGCCAGCAGCCCCCCCAGCACAGATACGCAGTATTTT
- | TRBJ1-2 | TRBV6-5 | - | CASSYSPEGRPYGYTF | TGTGCCAGCAGTTACTCGCCGGAGGGGCGGCCATATGGCTACACCTTC
- | TRBJ2-3 | TRBV4-2 | - | CASSQVGTLYADTQYF | TGTGCCAGCAGCCAAGTTGGGACCCTCTACGCAGATACGCAGTATTTT
- | TRBJ1-2 | TRBV5-1 | - | CASSLRGGAIYGYTF | TGCGCCAGCAGCCTCCGGGGGGGAGCGATCTATGGCTACACCTTC
- | TRBJ1-1 | TRBV4-1 | - | CASSHMGNEAFF | TGCGCCAGCAGCCACATGGGCAATGAAGCTTTCTTT
- | TRBJ2-1 | TRBV27 | - | CASSVSRNEQFF | TGTGCCAGCAGTGTATCCCGGAATGAGCAGTTCTTC
- | TRBJ2-7 | TRBV9 | - | CASSVGSGTYEQYF | TGTGCCAGCAGCGTAGGTAGCGGCACCTACGAGCAGTACTTC
- | TRBJ2-2 | TRBV6-4 | - | CASRPRLGDTGELFF | TGTGCCAGCCGACCCCGACTGGGGGACACCGGGGAGCTGTTTTTT
- | TRBJ2-1 | TRBV9 | - | CASSVSVTSGRYNEQFF | TGTGCCAGCAGCGTCTCGGTCACATCTGGACGCTACAATGAGCAGTTCTTC
- | TRBJ2-6 | TRBV9 | - | CASSVVGAGANVLTF | TGTGCCAGCAGCGTAGTGGGCGCGGGGGCCAACGTCCTGACTTTC
- | TRBJ1-5 | TRBV19 | - | CASGTARPQHF | TGTGCCAGCGGGACCGCAAGGCCCCAGCATTTT
- | TRBJ1-2 | TRBV28 | TRBD1 | CATLDRGLLYGYTF | TGTGCCACCCTGGACAGGGGGCTTTTGTATGGCTACACCTTC
- | TRBJ2-3 | TRBV27 | - | CASSLTAPRGADTQYF | TGTGCCAGCAGTTTAACGGCCCCGAGGGGAGCAGATACGCAGTATTTT
- | TRBJ1-1 | TRBV11-2 | - | CASGLTRNEAFF | TGTGCCAGCGGACTGACACGGAATGAAGCTTTCTTT
few | TRBJ1-1 | TRBV28 | - | CASSSQRQENTEAFF | TGTGCCAGCAGTTCACAACGCCAGGAAAACACTGAAGCTTTCTTT
- | TRBJ2-5 | TRBV11-3 | - | CASSRAQETQYF | TGTGCCAGCAGCAGAGCTCAAGAGACCCAGTACTTC
- | TRBJ1-2 | TRBV19 | - | CASSPIPDSRYGYTF | TGTGCCAGTAGTCCCATCCCAGACAGTCGATATGGCTACACCTTC
- | TRBJ1-2 | TRBV27 | - | CASSPDRAHPGYTF | TGTGCCAGCAGCCCGGACCGCGCACACCCAGGCTACACCTTC
- | TRBJ2-1 | TRBV7-9 | TRBD2 | CASSRLADEQFF | TGTGCCAGCAGTCGACTAGCAGACGAGCAGTTCTTC
- | TRBJ2-7 | TRBV5-1 | - | CASSLEGSSYEQYF | TGCGCCAGCAGCTTGGAAGGAAGCTCCTACGAGCAGTACTTC
- | TRBJ2-1 | TRBV29-1 | TRBD2 | CSVEGSWDYVFYNEQFF | TGCAGCGTTGAAGGATCATGGGACTACGTATTCTACAATGAGCAGTTCTTC
once | TRBJ2-7 | TRBV2 | - | CASSEYGRGQDEQYF | TGTGCCAGCAGTGAGTATGGGAGGGGGCAGGACGAGCAGTACTTC
- | TRBJ2-7 | TRBV11-2 | TRBD1 | CASSDRGPSYEQYF | TGTGCCAGCAGTGACAGGGGTCCCTCCTACGAGCAGTACTTC
- | TRBJ2-5 | TRBV11-3 | TRBD1 | CASSARTDRGRETQYF | TGTGCCAGCAGCGCCCGGACTGACAGGGGGAGGGAGACCCAGTACTTC
- | TRBJ2-1 | TRBV9 | TRBD2 | CASGLAGVGANEQFF | TGTGCCAGCGGGCTAGCGGGAGTGGGTGCCAATGAGCAGTTCTTC
- | TRBJ2-7 | TRBV19 | TRBD2 | CASSIDRTSGSYEQYF | TGTGCCAGTAGTATAGATAGAACTAGCGGATCCTACGAGCAGTACTTC
- | TRBJ1-5 | TRBV7-2 | TRBD1 | CASSQGTAHNQPQHF | TGTGCCAGCAGCCAAGGGACAGCTCACAATCAGCCCCAGCATTTT
- | TRBJ2-1 | TRBV28 | TRBD2 | CASRPGLALYNEQFF | TGTGCCAGCAGACCGGGACTAGCCCTGTACAATGAGCAGTTCTTC
- | TRBJ2-7 | TRBV5-1 | - | CASSFSRQLDSYEQYF | TGCGCCAGCAGCTTCTCTAGGCAGCTCGACTCCTACGAGCAGTACTTC
- | TRBJ2-1 | TRBV28 | - | CASSWDRTRYNEQFF | TGTGCCAGCAGCTGGGACCGGACTCGCTACAATGAGCAGTTCTTC
once | TRBJ2-2 | TRBV11-2 | - | CASRETNTGELFF | TGTGCCAGCAGGGAGACGAACACCGGGGAGCTGTTTTTT
- | TRBJ2-1 | TRBV5-6 | - | CASSLPASEQFF | TGTGCCAGCAGCCTCCCGGCCTCTGAGCAGTTCTTC
- | TRBJ2-1 | TRBV9 | - | CASSPRPDRDNEQFF | TGTGCCAGCAGCCCCCGGCCGGACCGGGACAATGAGCAGTTCTTC
- | TRBJ2-1 | TRBV5-1 | TRBD1 | CASSWDRAEQFF | TGCGCCAGCAGCTGGGACAGGGCCGAGCAGTTCTTC
- | TRBJ2-3 | TRBV18 | TRBD2 | CASSQTREGSTDTQYF | TGTGCCAGCTCCCAAACTCGGGAGGGGAGCACAGATACGCAGTATTTT
- | TRBJ2-7 | TRBV5-1 | - | CASSLELSYEQYF | TGCGCCAGCAGCTTGGAGTTGTCCTACGAGCAGTACTTC
- | TRBJ2-7 | TRBV9 | - | CASKLTPGEPYEQYF | TGTGCCAGCAAACTGACCCCGGGAGAACCCTACGAGCAGTACTTC
- | TRBJ2-2 | TRBV6-6 | TRBD2 | CASSTGLAGDTGELFF | TGTGCCAGCAGCACGGGACTAGCGGGAGACACCGGGGAGCTGTTTTTT
- | TRBJ2-7 | TRBV28 | - | CASSLGGFDEQYF | TGTGCCAGCAGTTTAGGAGGGTTCGACGAGCAGTACTTC